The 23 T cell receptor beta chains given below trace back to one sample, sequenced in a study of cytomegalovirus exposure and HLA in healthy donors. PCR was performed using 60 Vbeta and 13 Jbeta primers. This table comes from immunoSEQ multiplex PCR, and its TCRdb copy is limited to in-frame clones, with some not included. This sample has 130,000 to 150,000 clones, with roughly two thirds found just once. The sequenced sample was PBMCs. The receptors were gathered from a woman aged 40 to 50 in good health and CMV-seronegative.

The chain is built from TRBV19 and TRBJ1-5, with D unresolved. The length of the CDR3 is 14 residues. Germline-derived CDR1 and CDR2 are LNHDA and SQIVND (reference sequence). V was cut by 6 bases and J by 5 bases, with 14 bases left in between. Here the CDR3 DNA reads TGTGCCAGTAGCAACAGTGTCAACTATCAGCCCCAGCATTTT. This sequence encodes CASSNSVNYQPQHF.

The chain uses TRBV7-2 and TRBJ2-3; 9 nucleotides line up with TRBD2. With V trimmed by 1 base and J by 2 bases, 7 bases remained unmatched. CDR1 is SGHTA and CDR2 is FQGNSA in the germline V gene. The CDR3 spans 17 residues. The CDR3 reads CASSLGRGGLVTDTQYF. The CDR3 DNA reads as TGTGCCAGCAGCTTAGGGCGGGGGGGCCTAGTCACAGATACGCAGTATTTT.

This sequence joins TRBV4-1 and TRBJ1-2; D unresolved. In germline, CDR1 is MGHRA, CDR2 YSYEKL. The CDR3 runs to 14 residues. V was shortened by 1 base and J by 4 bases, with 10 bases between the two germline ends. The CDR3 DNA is TGCGCCAGCAGCCAAGGTGCTGGGCTCTATGGCTACACCTTC. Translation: CASSQGAGLYGYTF.

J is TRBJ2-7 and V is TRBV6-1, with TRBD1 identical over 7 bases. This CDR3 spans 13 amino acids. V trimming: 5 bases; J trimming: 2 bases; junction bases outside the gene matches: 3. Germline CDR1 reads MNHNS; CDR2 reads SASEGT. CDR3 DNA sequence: TGTGCCAGCAGTTGGGACAGCCCCTACGAGCAGTACTTC. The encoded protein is CASSWDSPYEQYF.

CDR3 loop: CASIQGHLNTEAFF. Here the CDR3 DNA reads TGTGCCAGCATTCAGGGACACCTGAACACTGAAGCTTTCTTT. The chain employs TRBV6-5 and TRBJ1-1; weak D call: TRBD1 (6 bases). Trimming stripped 7 bases from V and 0 bases from J, with 12 bases between. Looked up from germline, CDR1 is MNHEY and CDR2 is SVGAGI. The CDR3 covers 14 residues.

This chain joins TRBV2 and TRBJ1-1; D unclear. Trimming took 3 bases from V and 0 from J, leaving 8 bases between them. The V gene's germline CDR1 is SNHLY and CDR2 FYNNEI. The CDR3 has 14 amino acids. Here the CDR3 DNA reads TGTGCCAGCAGTGATGTGGCGGTGAACACTGAAGCTTTCTTT. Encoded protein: CASSDVAVNTEAFF. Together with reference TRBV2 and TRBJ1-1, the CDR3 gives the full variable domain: EPEVTQTPSHQVTQMGQEVILRCVPISNHLYFYWYRQILGQKVEFLVSFYNNEISEKSEIFDDQFSVERPDGSNFTLKIRSTKLEDSAMYFCASSDVAVNTEAFFGQGTRLTVV.

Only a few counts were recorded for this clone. The DNA of the CDR3 is TGTGCCAGCAGTGGGGGGGACAGGTTTCACTCTGGAAACACCATATATTTT. Protein: CASSGGDRFHSGNTIYF. This chain links TRBV6-1 with TRBJ1-3, with 8 bases that match TRBD1. The CDR3 has 17 residues. Unmatched junction bases numbered 8, after V lost 4 bases and J lost 0 bases. The germline V gene has CDR1 MNHNS and CDR2 SASEGT.

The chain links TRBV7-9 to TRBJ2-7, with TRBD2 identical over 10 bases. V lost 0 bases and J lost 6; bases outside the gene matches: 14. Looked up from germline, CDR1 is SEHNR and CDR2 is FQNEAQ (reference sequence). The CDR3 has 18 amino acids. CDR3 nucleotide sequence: TGTGCCAGCAGCTTAGCGCCTATACCGGGACTAGCGTTTCGCGAGCAGTACTTC. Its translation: CASSLAPIPGLAFREQYF. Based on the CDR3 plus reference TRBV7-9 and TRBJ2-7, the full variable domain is DTGVSQNPRHKITKRGQNVTFRCDPISEHNRLYWYRQTLGQGPEFLTYFQNEAQLEKSRLLSDRFSAERPKGSFSTLEIQRTEQGDSAMYLCASSLAPIPGLAFREQYFGPGTRLTVT.

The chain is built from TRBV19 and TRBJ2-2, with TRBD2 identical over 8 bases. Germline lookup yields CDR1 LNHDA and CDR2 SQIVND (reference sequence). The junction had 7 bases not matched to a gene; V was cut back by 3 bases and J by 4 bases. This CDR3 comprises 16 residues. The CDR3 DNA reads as TGTGCCAGTAGTATTTTCGGGACTAGGGGCACCGGGGAGCTGTTTTTT. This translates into CASSIFGTRGTGELFF.

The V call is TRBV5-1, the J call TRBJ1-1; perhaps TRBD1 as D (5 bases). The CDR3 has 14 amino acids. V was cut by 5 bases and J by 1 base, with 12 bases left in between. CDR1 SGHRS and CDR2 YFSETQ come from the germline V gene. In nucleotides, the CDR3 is TGCGCCAGCAGTTACGTAACAGGGAACACTGAAGCTTTCTTT. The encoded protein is CASSYVTGNTEAFF. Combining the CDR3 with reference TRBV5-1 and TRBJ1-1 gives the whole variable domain KAGVTQTPRYLIKTRGQQVTLSCSPISGHRSVSWYQQTPGQGLQFLFEYFSETQRNKGNFPGRFSGRQFSNSRSEMNVSTLELGDSALYLCASSYVTGNTEAFFGQGTRLTVV.

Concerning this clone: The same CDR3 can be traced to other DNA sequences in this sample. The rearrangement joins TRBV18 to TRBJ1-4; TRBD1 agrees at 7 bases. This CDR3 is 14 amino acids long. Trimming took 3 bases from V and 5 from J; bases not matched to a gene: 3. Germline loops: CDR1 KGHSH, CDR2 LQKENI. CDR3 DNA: TGTGCCAGCTCACCGACAGGGACCAATGAAAAACTGTTTTTT. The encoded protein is CASSPTGTNEKLFF.

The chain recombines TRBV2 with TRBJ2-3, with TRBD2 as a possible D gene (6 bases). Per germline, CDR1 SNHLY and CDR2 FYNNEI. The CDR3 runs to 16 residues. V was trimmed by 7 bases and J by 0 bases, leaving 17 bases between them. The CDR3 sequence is CASKESGFESTDTQYF. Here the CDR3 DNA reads TGTGCCAGCAAAGAGAGCGGGTTTGAGAGCACAGATACGCAGTATTTT.

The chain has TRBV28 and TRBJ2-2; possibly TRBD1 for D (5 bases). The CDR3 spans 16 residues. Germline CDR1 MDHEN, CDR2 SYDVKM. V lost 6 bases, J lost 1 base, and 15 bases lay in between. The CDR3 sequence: CASSKPGYWNTGELFF. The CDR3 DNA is TGTGCCAGCAGCAAACCAGGGTATTGGAACACCGGGGAGCTGTTTTTT.

CDR3 nucleotides: TGTGCCAGCAGTGAAGCTGGACGACAGGGTTTCTATGGCTACACCTTC. Its translation: CASSEAGRQGFYGYTF. This chain connects TRBV6-1 to TRBJ1-2; 7 bases are shared with TRBD1. Germline loops: CDR1 MNHNS, CDR2 SASEGT. This CDR3 has 16 amino acids. Unmatched junction bases numbered 8, after V lost 0 bases and J lost 4 bases.

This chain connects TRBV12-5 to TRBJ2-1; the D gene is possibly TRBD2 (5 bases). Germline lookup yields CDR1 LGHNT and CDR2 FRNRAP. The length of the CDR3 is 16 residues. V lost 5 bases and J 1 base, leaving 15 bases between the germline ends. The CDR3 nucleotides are TGTGCTAGTGGTAACAACGGGGATCTGTCCTACAATGAGCAGTTCTTC. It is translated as CASGNNGDLSYNEQFF.

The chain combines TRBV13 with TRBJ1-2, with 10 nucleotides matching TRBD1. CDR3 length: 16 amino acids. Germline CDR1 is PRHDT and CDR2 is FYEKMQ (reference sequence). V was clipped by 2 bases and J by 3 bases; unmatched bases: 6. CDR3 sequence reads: CASSLLGDRGHYGYTF. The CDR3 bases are TGTGCCAGCAGCTTATTAGGGGACAGGGGACACTATGGCTACACCTTC.

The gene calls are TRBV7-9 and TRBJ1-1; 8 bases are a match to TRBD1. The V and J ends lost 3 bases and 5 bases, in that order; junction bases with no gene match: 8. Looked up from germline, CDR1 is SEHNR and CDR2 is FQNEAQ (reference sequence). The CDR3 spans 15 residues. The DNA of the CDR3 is TGTGCCAGCAGCTTGGGCAGGGGGCGGGAAACTGAAGCTTTCTTT. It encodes CASSLGRGRETEAFF.

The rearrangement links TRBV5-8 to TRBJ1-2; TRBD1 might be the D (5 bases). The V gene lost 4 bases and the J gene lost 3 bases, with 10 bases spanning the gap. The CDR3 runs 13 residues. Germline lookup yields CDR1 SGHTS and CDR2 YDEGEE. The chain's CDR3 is CASSPGGYYGYTF. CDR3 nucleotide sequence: TGTGCCAGCAGCCCGGGGGGTTACTATGGCTACACCTTC.

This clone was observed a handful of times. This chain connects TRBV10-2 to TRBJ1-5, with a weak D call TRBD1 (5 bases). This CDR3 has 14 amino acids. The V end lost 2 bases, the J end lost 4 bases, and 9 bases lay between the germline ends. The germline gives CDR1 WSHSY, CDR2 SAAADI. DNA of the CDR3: TGCGCCAGCAGTGAGGTGACAGATAATCAGCCCCAGCATTTT. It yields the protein CASSEVTDNQPQHF.

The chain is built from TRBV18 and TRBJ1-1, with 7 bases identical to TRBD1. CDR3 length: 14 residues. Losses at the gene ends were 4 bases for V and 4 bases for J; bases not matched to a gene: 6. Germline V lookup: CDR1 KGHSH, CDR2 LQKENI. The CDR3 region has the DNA TGTGCCAGCTCACAACAGGGGAAGGGCACTGAAGCTTTCTTT. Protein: CASSQQGKGTEAFF.

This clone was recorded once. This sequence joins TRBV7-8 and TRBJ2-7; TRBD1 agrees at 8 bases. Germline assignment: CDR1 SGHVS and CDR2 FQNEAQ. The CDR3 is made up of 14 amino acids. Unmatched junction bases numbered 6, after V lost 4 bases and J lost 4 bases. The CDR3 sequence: CASSSYRGSYEQYF. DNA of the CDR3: TGTGCCAGCAGCTCGTACAGGGGGTCATACGAGCAGTACTTC.

For the CDR3, the DNA is TGTGCCAGCAGCTTAATCGCCACTCACACTGAAGCTTTCTTT. Protein product: CASSLIATHTEAFF. The V and J genes are TRBV11-2 and TRBJ1-1; D gene unclear. The CDR3 contains 14 residues. V was trimmed by 2 bases and J by 3 bases, leaving 10 bases between them. CDR1 SGHAT and CDR2 FQNNGV come from the germline V gene.

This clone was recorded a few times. As DNA, the CDR3 is TGTGCCATCAGGACCACGGGGGTTGAGCAGTTCTTC. Its translation: CAIRTTGVEQFF. V and J are TRBV10-3 and TRBJ2-1; D is perhaps TRBD2 (6 bases). The CDR3 is 12 amino acids. V gave up 6 bases and J gave up 9 bases, with 12 bases separating them. The germline gives CDR1 ENHRY, CDR2 SYGVKD.